The 17 T cell receptor beta chains below were found in one sample sequenced in a study of cytomegalovirus exposure and HLA in healthy donors. Researchers ran the PCR with 60 Vbeta and 13 Jbeta primers. TCRdb keeps only in-frame clones here, not all; method: immunoSEQ multiplex PCR. The sample carries approximately 87,000 clones, roughly four fifths recorded once. The sample was PBMCs. The origin of the receptors is a woman between 18 and 30 years old in good health and CMV-seropositive.

V gene TRBV9 combines with J gene TRBJ1-2; D not certain. Germline values: CDR1 SGDLS, CDR2 YYNGEE. Trimming removed 0 bases at V and 4 bases at J, with 13 bases between. The CDR3 length is 15 residues. CDR3 nucleotide sequence: TGTGCCAGCAGCGTAGAGTCGGTTGGAGGCTATGGCTACACCTTC. Translating it yields CASSVESVGGYGYTF.

The rearrangement links TRBV2 to TRBJ1-5, with D maybe TRBD1 (6 bases). The V gene lost 4 bases and the J gene lost 8 bases, with 27 bases spanning the gap. Germline loops: CDR1 SNHLY, CDR2 FYNNEI. The CDR3 spans 18 residues. The CDR3 DNA follows: TGTGCCAGCAGTGGATTAGGTACAGGGATCCTTAGCGTAGAGCCCCAGCATTTT. Protein: CASSGLGTGILSVEPQHF.

The chain is built from TRBV5-1 and TRBJ2-7; 12 bases map to TRBD2. The CDR3 has 15 residues. Germline CDR1 reads SGHRS; CDR2 reads YFSETQ. V shed 3 bases and J 1 base; nucleotides not matched to a gene: 2. The chain's CDR3 is CASSWGTSGSYEQYF. The DNA of the CDR3 is TGCGCCAGCAGCTGGGGGACTAGCGGGTCCTACGAGCAGTACTTC.

This chain uses TRBV5-1 with TRBJ2-1; 13 nucleotides match TRBD2. The CDR3 is made up of 16 amino acids. With V trimmed by 4 bases and J by 7 bases, 8 bases remained unmatched. Germline assignment: CDR1 SGHRS and CDR2 YFSETQ. CDR3 nucleotides: TGCGCCAGCAGCCTGGGACTAGCGGGATTCTGGAATGAGCAGTTCTTC. Protein product: CASSLGLAGFWNEQFF.

The CDR3 spells CASSLHRGQNQPQHF. CDR3 nucleotide sequence: TGTGCCAGTAGTCTCCACAGGGGGCAGAATCAGCCCCAGCATTTT. V gene TRBV19 combines with J gene TRBJ1-5; 9 nucleotides line up with TRBD1. Germline V CDR1 and CDR2: LNHDA, SQIVND (reference sequence). This CDR3 contains 15 residues. The trim removed 5 bases at V and 4 bases at J, leaving 6 bases unmatched.

The chain carries TRBV11-2 and TRBJ1-1, with TRBD1 matching 9 bases. The germline V gene has CDR1 SGHAT and CDR2 FQNNGV. This CDR3 comprises 16 residues. V dropped 5 bases and J dropped 1; count of bases not matched to a gene: 8. CDR3 region: CASSAMGTGWNTEAFF. CDR3 sequence (DNA): TGTGCCAGCAGCGCAATGGGGACAGGGTGGAACACTGAAGCTTTCTTT.

This clone was seen more than once but under ten times. V is TRBV6-1 and J is TRBJ1-2, with unresolved D. The CDR3 is 10 amino acids. Trimming left V 4 bases short and J 6 bases short, with 3 bases between. Germline V gene sequence: CDR1 MNHNS, CDR2 SASEGT. The CDR3 DNA reads TGTGCCAGCAGTGTTAATGGCTACACCTTC. It codes for CASSVNGYTF.

This clone was recorded a few times. V is TRBV6-1 and J is TRBJ2-7; TRBD2 aligns across 10 bases. The germline V gene has CDR1 MNHNS and CDR2 SASEGT. This CDR3 is built from 15 residues. The V gene end was trimmed by 5 bases and the J gene end by 1 base; junction bases not matched to a gene: 5. The CDR3 DNA sequence: TGTGCCAGCAGTTCGGGTAGCGGGGGGTCCTACGAGCAGTACTTC. Translating gives CASSSGSGGSYEQYF.

The chain has TRBV5-1 and TRBJ1-4, with D maybe TRBD1 (6 bases). The CDR3 consists of 13 residues. Trimming removed 4 bases from V and 7 bases from J, with 11 bases in between. The V gene's germline CDR1 is SGHRS and CDR2 YFSETQ. The CDR3 is CASSPGQFEKLFF. The DNA of the CDR3 is TGCGCCAGCAGCCCCGGACAGTTTGAAAAACTGTTTTTT.

The chain recombines TRBV7-2 with TRBJ2-7, with D possibly matching TRBD2 (6 bases). The CDR3 is made up of 14 amino acids. V dropped 3 bases and J dropped 0 bases, with 9 bases sitting between them. Germline V lookup: CDR1 SGHTA, CDR2 FQGNSA. CDR3 region: CASSLTGSSYEQYF. The DNA for the CDR3 is TGTGCCAGCAGCTTGACCGGGAGCTCCTACGAGCAGTACTTC.

CDR3 sequence reads: CASSPSRHRDEQYF. The CDR3 region has the DNA TGCGCCAGCAGCCCCTCCCGACATCGTGACGAGCAGTACTTC. The chain combines TRBV4-1 with TRBJ2-7, with no clear D. The CDR3 is 14 residues long. Trimming removed 4 bases at V and 5 bases at J, with 15 bases between. Germline V gene data show CDR1 as MGHRA and CDR2 as YSYEKL.

The chain couples TRBV2 to TRBJ2-7; 9 positions match TRBD1. The J segment lost 4 bases and the V segment lost 5 bases, leaving 3 bases of the junction unmatched. Looked up from germline, CDR1 is SNHLY and CDR2 is FYNNEI. CDR3 length: 13 amino acids. The CDR3 DNA reads TGTGCCAGCAGTCGGGACAGGGAATACGAGCAGTACTTC. This codes for CASSRDREYEQYF.

The J gene is TRBJ1-5, the V gene TRBV6-1, with D tentatively TRBD1 (5 bases). This CDR3 has 14 amino acids. Deletions cut 6 bases from V and 7 bases from J, with 16 bases between. Germline loops: CDR1 MNHNS, CDR2 SASEGT. The CDR3 DNA is TGTGCCAGCAGCCCCGACAGTTCGTGGCAGCCCCAGCATTTT. It codes for CASSPDSSWQPQHF.

CDR3 coding DNA: TGCGCCAGCAGTGCAGGGGGGACAGGTGAGTATAGGGCTATTGGCTACACCTTC. The encoded protein is CASSAGGTGEYRAIGYTF. This chain uses TRBV10-1 with TRBJ1-2; 8 bases align to TRBD1. The J segment lost 7 bases and the V segment lost 4 bases, leaving 20 bases of the junction unmatched. Germline V gene lookup returns CDR1 WNHNN and CDR2 SYGVQD (reference sequence). CDR3 length: 18 residues.

This clone was counted a few times. The chain carries TRBV5-1 and TRBJ1-1, with 7 bases identical to TRBD1. Germline V lookup: CDR1 SGHRS, CDR2 YFSETQ. The CDR3 runs to 15 residues. Trimming took 5 bases from V and 0 from J; bases not matched to a gene: 7. CDR3 protein: CASSFGDRLNTEAFF. CDR3 bases: TGCGCCAGCAGTTTTGGGGACAGATTGAACACTGAAGCTTTCTTT.

The V and J genes are TRBV4-1 and TRBJ2-3, with a weak D call TRBD1 (6 bases). The CDR3 runs to 19 residues. V gave up 1 base and J gave up 4 bases, with 24 bases separating them. Looked up from germline, CDR1 is MGHRA and CDR2 is YSYEKL. The CDR3 DNA is TGCGCCAGCAGCCAAGGAAGGGTGGGAAGGTACAGGGCCTCAGATACGCAGTATTTT. Translating gives CASSQGRVGRYRASDTQYF.

This CDR3 reads CSVEDGTGAYGYTF. As DNA, the CDR3 is TGCAGCGTTGAAGATGGGACAGGTGCTTATGGCTACACCTTC. The chain links TRBV29-1 to TRBJ1-2; 8 bases align to TRBD1. This CDR3 contains 14 residues. Per germline, CDR1 SQVTM and CDR2 ANQGSEA. The V and J ends lost 0 bases and 5 bases, in that order; junction bases with no gene match: 5.